Shown below are 13 T cell receptor beta chains from a single sample sequenced in a study of CD8 T cells in ankylosing spondylitis. Study findings and constraints: For ankylosing spondylitis blood, a TCR beta motif of fewer than 10 highly homologous variants appeared characteristic.

Antigens for these TCRs are unknown. Using its own MiXCR run on the 5' RACE reads, TCRdb lists one record per CDR3 protein. Of a few hundred thousand distinct CDR3 sequences listed, about an eighth are singletons. The sequenced sample consisted of blood, either unsorted or a sorted T cell fraction (not recorded which). Every receptor here comes from a male donor with ankylosing spondylitis.

This clonotype has ten or more counts. The chain employs TRBV24-1 and TRBJ2-1, with 8 bases identical to TRBD1. The CDR3 sequence is 15 residues long. CDR1 and CDR2 (germline): KGHDR, SFDVKD. After removal of 7 bases from V and 7 bases from J, the junction contained 11 bases not matched to a gene. In DNA, the CDR3 is TGTGCCACCAGGAGCTCCAGGGGGCGCCTAAATGAGCAGTTCTTC. Translated, it gives CATRSSRGRLNEQFF.

The rearrangement uses TRBV29-1 and TRBJ2-7; tentatively, D is TRBD2 (5 bases). This CDR3 is 13 amino acids long. With 6 bases removed from V and 2 bases from J, the gap between germline ends came to 14 bases. CDR1 is SQVTM, CDR2 ANQGSEA, per germline. CDR3 sequence: CSVFTAAPYEQYF. The CDR3 region has the DNA TGCAGCGTGTTTACAGCGGCCCCCTACGAGCAGTACTTC.

Only a few counts were recorded for this clonotype. The chain uses TRBV20-1 and TRBJ1-5, with 10 bases lining up with TRBD1. Germline CDR1 is DFQATT and CDR2 is SNEGSKA (reference sequence). The CDR3 spans 16 residues. The V segment lost 6 bases and the J segment 3 bases; nucleotides outside the gene matches: 11. The CDR3 loop reads CSAEDPGQGPNQPQHF. As DNA, the CDR3 is TGCAGTGCCGAGGACCCGGGACAGGGGCCCAATCAGCCCCAGCATTTT.

This clonotype occurred many times. The gene calls are TRBV5-1 and TRBJ1-4; D perhaps matches TRBD1 (5 bases). V gave up 3 bases and J gave up 8 bases, with 8 bases separating them. CDR1 and CDR2 from the germline V gene are SGHRS and YFSETQ. The CDR3 consists of 12 residues. CDR3 loop: CASSWDGEKLFF. CDR3 bases: TGCGCCAGCAGCTGGGACGGCGAAAAACTGTTTTTT.

This clonotype was recorded at least ten times. The chain couples TRBV10-3 to TRBJ2-7; 9 nucleotides agree with TRBD1. Looked up from germline, CDR1 is ENHRY and CDR2 is SYGVKD. This CDR3 comprises 16 residues. Losses at the gene ends were 3 bases for V and 0 bases for J; bases not matched to a gene: 6. CDR3 in amino acids: CAISDLGTGLSYEQYF. The CDR3 region has the DNA TGTGCCATCAGTGACCTTGGGACAGGGCTCTCCTACGAGCAGTACTTC.

The rearrangement links TRBV9 to TRBJ2-1, with D possibly TRBD2 on 7 matching bases. The V gene's germline CDR1 is SGDLS and CDR2 YYNGEE. With 3 bases removed from V and 7 bases from J, the gap between germline ends came to 11 bases. The CDR3 sequence is 13 residues long. The CDR3 nucleotides are TGTGCCAGCAGCGGAGGGGGGGCGAATGAGCAGTTCTTC. Protein product: CASSGGGANEQFF.

For the CDR3, the DNA is TGTGCCAGCAGCCAGAGGGGCCCGCGGCCGGCCGGGGAGCTGTTTTTT. This sequence encodes CASSQRGPRPAGELFF. V and J are TRBV3-1 and TRBJ2-2; D possibly uses TRBD1 or TRBD2 (5 bases each). The length of the CDR3 is 16 residues. The germline V gene has CDR1 LGHDT and CDR2 YNNKEL (reference sequence). V lost 3 bases to trimming and J lost 6 bases, with 17 bases between them.

This clonotype was seen more than once but under ten times. This chain joins TRBV6-1 and TRBJ1-5; 9 bases are shared with TRBD1. Germline CDR1 is MNHNS and CDR2 is SASEGT. The junction had 10 bases not matched to a gene; V was cut back by 2 bases and J by 5 bases. This CDR3 spans 17 amino acids. The CDR3 region is CASSESGVGQGYQPQHF. The CDR3 coding sequence is TGTGCCAGCAGTGAATCCGGGGTGGGACAGGGATATCAGCCCCAGCATTTT.

This clonotype was counted only a few times. The chain couples TRBV20-1 to TRBJ1-5; possible D gene TRBD1, 6 bases. The V end lost 3 bases, the J end lost 6 bases, and 15 bases lay between the germline ends. This CDR3 region has 14 residues. The germline gives CDR1 DFQATT, CDR2 SNEGSKA (reference sequence). CDR3 region: CSASWQGIGQPQHF. The CDR3 bases are TGCAGTGCTAGTTGGCAGGGGATAGGTCAGCCCCAGCATTTT.

This clonotype was detected a few times. This chain connects TRBV6-1 to TRBJ1-5, with 7 bases lining up with TRBD1. Germline V gene data show CDR1 as MNHNS and CDR2 as SASEGT. J lost 4 bases, V lost 7 bases, and 7 bases had no gene match. This CDR3 contains 14 residues. For the CDR3, the DNA is TGTGCCAGCACTACAGGGGTATGGAATCAGCCCCAGCATTTT. Protein sequence: CASTTGVWNQPQHF.

This clonotype has more than one count but fewer than ten. CDR3 region: CASSLTDLGQPQHF. In nucleotides, the CDR3 is TGTGCCAGCAGTCTAACGGACTTAGGTCAGCCCCAGCATTTT. This chain joins TRBV12-3 or TRBV12-4 and TRBJ1-5; D is undetermined. The CDR3 runs 14 residues. Trimming removed 5 bases from V and 6 bases from J, with 14 bases in between.

Only a few counts were recorded for this clonotype. V gene TRBV20-1 combines with J gene TRBJ2-5, with D tentatively TRBD2 (6 bases). CDR3 length: 12 amino acids. Germline V gives CDR1 DFQATT, CDR2 SNEGSKA (reference sequence). Trimming left V 6 bases short and J 5 bases short, with 13 bases between. The CDR3 loop is CSARRAWETQYF. CDR3 DNA: TGCAGTGCCCGGAGGGCTTGGGAGACCCAGTACTTC.

This clonotype has more than one count but fewer than ten. The rearrangement joins TRBV7-9 to TRBJ1-1; no clear D gene. This CDR3 region has 14 residues. Trimming took off 1 base at V and 4 bases at J, with 10 bases between the two ends. From germline, CDR1 is SEHNR and CDR2 FQNEAQ (reference sequence). The CDR3: CASSLEGTGTEAFF. CDR3 nucleotide sequence: TGTGCCAGCAGCTTAGAAGGCACGGGCACTGAAGCTTTCTTT. The entire variable domain, with the rest obtained from reference TRBV7-9 and TRBJ1-1, is as follows: DTGVSQNPRHKITKRGQNVTFRCDPISEHNRLYWYRQTLGQGPEFLTYFQNEAQLEKSRLLSDRFSAERPKGSFSTLEIQRTEQGDSAMYLCASSLEGTGTEAFFGQGTRLTVV.